This entry describes one T cell receptor (beta chain). Authors' data handling: Using reference gene primer amplification, nucleated cell counts were estimated. Method: immunoSEQ multiplex PCR; TCRdb's copy keeps in-frame clones and lacks some. D and trimming come from the DNA, and the V and J calls and clone size come from that table. Altogether approximately 110,000 clones are present, roughly nine tenths being singletons, with the ten largest covering roughly 30%. This specimen belongs to a study of blood T cell repertoires in COVID-19. About the research overall: The United States, Italy and Spain provided the acute and convalescent COVID-19 samples. The cDNA or gDNA used as material had been derived from T cells, B-cell-depleted T cells, or PBMCs.

V shed 2 bases and J shed 3 bases, with 6 bases lying between them. This CDR3 is built from 14 residues. The V gene's germline CDR1 is KGHDR and CDR2 SFDVKD. The sample was peripheral blood. The receptor was isolated from a woman older than 75 with acute or convalescent COVID-19. J is TRBJ2-2 and V is TRBV24-1; D not resolved. In nucleotides, the CDR3 is TGTGCCACCAGTGATTCAGGTCACACCGGGGAGCTGTTTTTT. Amino acid sequence: CATSDSGHTGELFF.